One and the same sample provided the 18 T cell receptor beta chains below, sequenced in a study of shared clonotypes between healthy human individuals. The method was immunoSEQ multiplex PCR; TCRdb's version includes in-frame clones alone and lacks a portion of them. Of 1 million to 1.3 million clones in the sample, about four fifths were seen once. Sequencing used memory CD4+ T cells from PBMCs. This sample's subset: CD45RA-negative fraction. These TCRs come from a man in his late teens or twenties in good health. Some clones in this sample may be carry-over from other donors' samples.

The chain has TRBV5-4 and TRBJ2-6; D is possibly TRBD1 (5 bases). V was clipped by 7 bases and J by 4 bases, with 12 bases between them. The CDR3 is made up of 14 amino acids. Germline CDR1 SGHNT, CDR2 YYREEE (reference sequence). The CDR3 here is CASVQGGGANVLTF. The CDR3 DNA sequence: TGTGCCAGCGTTCAGGGTGGCGGGGCCAACGTCCTGACTTTC.

This rearrangement joins TRBV28 to TRBJ2-7; 12 bases are shared with TRBD2. V was clipped by 8 bases and J by 4 bases; unmatched bases: 6. CDR3 length: 14 residues. Per germline, CDR1 MDHEN and CDR2 SYDVKM. The CDR3 region is CASGPSGRAYEQYF. CDR3 nucleotides: TGTGCCAGCGGCCCTAGCGGGAGGGCGTACGAGCAGTACTTC.

This rearrangement joins TRBV6-1 to TRBJ2-5; 10 bases fit TRBD1. CDR1 is MNHNS, CDR2 SASEGT, per germline. The CDR3 totals 14 residues. J gave up 1 base and V 5 bases, and 1 base lay outside the gene matches. Written as DNA, the CDR3 is TGTGCCAGCAGTCGGACAGGGGGCCAAGAGACCCAGTACTTC. It translates to CASSRTGGQETQYF.

V usage is TRBV19 and J usage is TRBJ1-5; no reliable D call. This CDR3 comprises 15 residues. Germline CDR1 and CDR2: LNHDA and SQIVND (reference sequence). V lost 1 base and J 0 bases, leaving 7 bases between the germline ends. CDR3 bases: TGTGCCAGTAGTATAGGGGTCTTTAGCAATCAGCCCCAGCATTTT. Its translation is CASSIGVFSNQPQHF.

There are a few counts of this clone. The chain has TRBV28 and TRBJ2-6; TRBD1 matches 12 bases. V gave up 6 bases and J gave up 4 bases; unmatched junction bases: 4. Germline lookup yields CDR1 MDHEN and CDR2 SYDVKM. The CDR3 runs to 16 residues. Here the CDR3 reads CASSPGTGGGANVLTF. In nucleotides, the CDR3 is TGTGCCAGCAGCCCCGGGACAGGGGGCGGGGCCAACGTCCTGACTTTC.

V and J are TRBV5-1 and TRBJ2-5, with 7 bases identical to TRBD1. The CDR3 length is 14 residues. Trimming at V came to 4 bases and at J to 5 bases, leaving 8 bases not matched to a gene. Germline V CDR1 and CDR2: SGHRS, YFSETQ. Here the CDR3 DNA reads TGCGCCAGCAGCACGGACAGGCTTAGGGAGACCCAGTACTTC. Its translation: CASSTDRLRETQYF.

V is TRBV4-3 and J is TRBJ2-7, with D unclear. V was pared by 0 bases and J by 6 bases, with 9 bases between. Germline V CDR1 and CDR2: LGHNA, YSLEER. CDR3 length: 13 residues. CDR3 nucleotides: TGCGCCAGCAGCCAAGATAGAACCCGCGAGCAGTACTTC. It yields the protein CASSQDRTREQYF.

Regarding this clone: The identical CDR3 is also encoded by other nucleotide sequences in the sample. The V gene is TRBV4-3, the J gene TRBJ2-1; 7 bases match TRBD2. V lost 0 bases, J lost 6 bases, and 8 bases stayed unmatched. CDR3 size: 16 residues. Germline-derived CDR1 and CDR2 are LGHNA and YSLEER. This CDR3 reads CASSQDRGGRGNEQFF. The CDR3 DNA sequence: TGCGCCAGCAGCCAAGATCGTGGAGGGAGGGGCAATGAGCAGTTCTTC.

J is TRBJ1-2 and V is TRBV18, with 7 bases fitting TRBD1. The CDR3 consists of 14 residues. Germline V gives CDR1 KGHSH, CDR2 LQKENI. V was clipped by 2 bases and J by 3 bases; unmatched bases: 3. CDR3 sequence: CASSPSDRDYGYTF. CDR3 DNA: TGTGCCAGCTCACCATCTGACAGGGACTATGGCTACACCTTC.

Regarding this clone: The CDR3 does not close with the conserved phenylalanine or tryptophan, likely indicating a read error. The CDR3 DNA reads as TGTGCCAGCAACGAGGGGGGGTTCGACGAGCAGTACATC. It yields the protein CASNEGGFDEQYI. This chain connects TRBV2 to TRBJ2-7; TRBD2 is a possible D gene (7 bases). Germline values: CDR1 SNHLY, CDR2 FYNNEI. The CDR3 spans 13 residues. Trimming took off 7 bases at V and 5 bases at J, with 15 bases between the two ends.

The genes are TRBV21-1 and TRBJ1-2. TRBV21-1 is assigned pseudogene status. The CDR3 runs 12 residues. The chain's CDR3 is CASSRRAGGYTF. The CDR3 DNA reads TGTGCCAGCAGCAGACGGGCCGGTGGCTACACCTTC.

The genes are TRBV5-1 and TRBJ2-3; weak D call: TRBD1 (5 bases). Trimming removed 3 bases from V and 5 bases from J, with 16 bases in between. The length of the CDR3 is 15 residues. CDR1 is SGHRS and CDR2 is YFSETQ in the germline V gene. CDR3 residues: CASSWLRVVGDTQYF. Here the CDR3 DNA reads TGCGCCAGCAGCTGGCTCAGGGTGGTCGGAGATACGCAGTATTTT. Full variable domain (outside the CDR3, taken from reference TRBV5-1 and TRBJ2-3): KAGVTQTPRYLIKTRGQQVTLSCSPISGHRSVSWYQQTPGQGLQFLFEYFSETQRNKGNFPGRFSGRQFSNSRSEMNVSTLELGDSALYLCASSWLRVVGDTQYFGPGTRLTVL.

This clone was seen only once. V usage is TRBV6-5 and J usage is TRBJ2-3; D is unresolved. The CDR3 has 15 residues. Germline V gives CDR1 MNHEY, CDR2 SVGAGI. V dropped 0 bases and J dropped 4 bases, with 11 bases sitting between them. The CDR3: CASSYSITSPDTQYF. The CDR3 region has the DNA TGTGCCAGCAGTTACTCGATAACCTCTCCAGATACGCAGTATTTT.

V is TRBV5-1 and J is TRBJ1-4; a weak D match, TRBD1 (6 bases). Germline V gene lookup returns CDR1 SGHRS and CDR2 YFSETQ. V shed 0 bases and J shed 1 base, with 7 bases lying between them. The CDR3 runs 15 residues. The CDR3: CASSLGGGTNEKLFF. The CDR3 coding sequence is TGCGCCAGCAGCTTGGGAGGGGGAACTAATGAAAAACTGTTTTTT.

V usage is TRBV27 and J usage is TRBJ2-5, with D perhaps given as TRBD1 or TRBD2 (5 bases each). The CDR3 contains 16 residues. Germline CDR1 MNHEY, CDR2 SMNVEV (reference sequence). Between the trimmed V and J ends, which lost 4 bases and 2 bases, there was a span of 17 bases. This chain's CDR3 is CASSCIGADCQETQYF. The CDR3 bases are TGTGCCAGCAGTTGTATTGGGGCGGACTGTCAAGAGACCCAGTACTTC.

This clone turned up a few times. V usage is TRBV28 and J usage is TRBJ2-2; 10 bases are a match to TRBD2. J was trimmed by 6 bases and V by 6 bases; bases with no gene match: 7. This CDR3 is built from 15 residues. CDR1 is MDHEN and CDR2 is SYDVKM in the germline V gene. This chain's CDR3 is CASSYSGRGAGELFF. The DNA of the CDR3 is TGTGCCAGCAGCTACAGCGGGAGGGGGGCCGGGGAGCTGTTTTTT. Combining the CDR3 with reference TRBV28 and TRBJ2-2 gives the whole variable domain DVKVTQSSRYLVKRTGEKVFLECVQDMDHENMFWYRQDPGLGLRLIYFSYDVKMKEKGDIPEGYSVSREKKERFSLILESASTNQTSMYLCASSYSGRGAGELFFGEGSRLTVL.

This clone was found once. The chain recombines TRBV2 with TRBJ1-2; perhaps TRBD1 as D (5 bases). CDR1 is SNHLY and CDR2 is FYNNEI in the germline V gene. The CDR3 length is 12 residues. V was trimmed by 8 bases and J by 8 bases, leaving 15 bases between them. CDR3 sequence: CASHGGIRGYTF. DNA for the CDR3: TGTGCCAGCCATGGGGGAATCAGGGGCTACACCTTC.

The chain links TRBV28 to TRBJ2-7, with 7 nucleotides matching TRBD2. There are 14 residues in the CDR3. The V and J ends lost 6 bases and 2 bases, in that order; junction bases with no gene match: 7. CDR1 MDHEN and CDR2 SYDVKM come from the germline V gene. For the CDR3, the DNA is TGTGCCAGCAGGTCGGGACTACAACCCTACGAGCAGTACTTC. This sequence encodes CASRSGLQPYEQYF.